This is a list of T cell receptor beta chains from one sample in a study of blood T cell repertoires in COVID-19. TCRdb keeps only in-frame clones here, not all; method: immunoSEQ multiplex PCR. The sample carries some 260,000 clones, around 83% recorded once. The sample was peripheral blood. These receptors originate from a man aged 80 or over with acute or convalescent COVID-19. CDR3s include the opening cysteine and the closing phenylalanine or tryptophan. Fields, in order: J gene, V gene, clone size, D gene, CDR3 DNA, CDR3 protein. A D gene is named only where the DNA matches it firmly. Clone size is stated in some rows and not others, as once, few, many or a class when expanded.

j_gene: TRBJ1-6
v_gene: TRBV19
abundance: many
d_gene: NA
CDR3nt: TGTGCCAGTAGTACCGGACAGTATAATTCACCCCTCCACTTT
CDR3aa: CASSTGQYNSPLHF

j_gene: TRBJ1-1
v_gene: TRBV19
abundance: NA
d_gene: TRBD1
CDR3nt: TGTGCCAGTAGTATGGCCCGCCTGACAGGGGTGAACACTGAAGCTTTCTTT
CDR3aa: CASSMARLTGVNTEAFF

j_gene: TRBJ2-3
v_gene: TRBV7-6
abundance: once
d_gene: NA
CDR3nt: TGTGCCAGCAGCTTAGCGGGGGGGCCTAGCACAGATACGCAGTATTTT
CDR3aa: CASSLAGGPSTDTQYF

j_gene: TRBJ2-7
v_gene: TRBV7-8
abundance: NA
d_gene: NA
CDR3nt: NA
CDR3aa: CASSFSDFGNEQYF

j_gene: TRBJ2-1
v_gene: TRBV27
abundance: NA
d_gene: NA
CDR3nt: TGTGCCAGCAGTTCAATAGGGGGTTCTGAGCAGTTCTTC
CDR3aa: CASSSIGGSEQFF

j_gene: TRBJ1-5
v_gene: TRBV30
abundance: once
d_gene: NA
CDR3nt: TGTGCCTGGTCACCGGGACACCATAGCAATCAGCCCCAGCATTTT
CDR3aa: CAWSPGHHSNQPQHF

j_gene: TRBJ2-3
v_gene: TRBV5-5
abundance: NA
d_gene: NA
CDR3nt: TGTGCCAGCAGCTACGACAGTCACACAGATACGCAGTATTTT
CDR3aa: CASSYDSHTDTQYF

j_gene: TRBJ1-6
v_gene: TRBV19
abundance: NA
d_gene: NA
CDR3nt: TGTGCCAGTAGTATAGACAGGGGTTATTCACCCCTCCACTTT
CDR3aa: CASSIDRGYSPLHF

j_gene: TRBJ1-1
v_gene: TRBV7-2
abundance: NA
d_gene: NA
CDR3nt: TGTGCCAGCAGCTTAGAGGCCTCTCCAGGAGCTTTCTTT
CDR3aa: CASSLEASPGAFF

j_gene: TRBJ2-5
v_gene: TRBV9
abundance: NA
d_gene: TRBD2
CDR3nt: TGTGCCAGCAGCGCGGGGGGGGTTAACACCCAGTACTTC
CDR3aa: CASSAGGVNTQYF

j_gene: TRBJ1-2
v_gene: TRBV6-5
abundance: NA
d_gene: NA
CDR3nt: TGTGCCAGCAGTACGGGGGACTTTAACTATGGCTACACCTTC
CDR3aa: CASSTGDFNYGYTF

j_gene: TRBJ1-5
v_gene: TRBV6-5
abundance: NA
d_gene: TRBD1
CDR3nt: TGTGCCAGCAGTTATTGGCAGGGGGCAAGTCAGCCCCAGCATTTT
CDR3aa: CASSYWQGASQPQHF

j_gene: TRBJ1-2
v_gene: TRBV5-4
abundance: NA
d_gene: TRBD1
CDR3nt: TGTGCCAGCAGGGCCGGGACAGGGTATAACTATGGCTACACCTTC
CDR3aa: CASRAGTGYNYGYTF

j_gene: TRBJ2-3
v_gene: TRBV5-1
abundance: NA
d_gene: NA
CDR3nt: TGCGCCAGCAGCCTGGGTTATAGCACAGATACGCAGTATTTT
CDR3aa: CASSLGYSTDTQYF

j_gene: TRBJ2-2
v_gene: TRBV9
abundance: NA
d_gene: TRBD1
CDR3nt: TGTGCCAGCAGCGTTCGGACAGGGTACACCGGGGAGCTGTTTTTT
CDR3aa: CASSVRTGYTGELFF

j_gene: TRBJ1-5
v_gene: TRBV18
abundance: NA
d_gene: TRBD1
CDR3nt: TGTGCCAGCTCACCACAAGTTTCAGGGGGCAAACAGCCCCAGCATTTT
CDR3aa: CASSPQVSGGKQPQHF

j_gene: TRBJ2-3
v_gene: TRBV14
abundance: NA
d_gene: NA
CDR3nt: TGTGCCAGCAGCCCTACAGCAGATACGCAGTATTTT
CDR3aa: CASSPTADTQYF

j_gene: TRBJ1-1
v_gene: TRBV5-1
abundance: NA
d_gene: TRBD1
CDR3nt: TGCGCCAGCAGCATAGACCCGGGACAGGGGAACACTGAAGCTTTCTTT
CDR3aa: CASSIDPGQGNTEAFF

j_gene: TRBJ2-1
v_gene: TRBV19
abundance: once
d_gene: NA
CDR3nt: TGTGCCAGTAGTATGCGGACAGAGTACAATGAGCAGTTCTTC
CDR3aa: CASSMRTEYNEQFF

j_gene: TRBJ2-7
v_gene: TRBV6-5
abundance: few
d_gene: NA
CDR3nt: TGTGCCAGCAGCCCCCGCAGGGGCGAGCAGTACTTC
CDR3aa: CASSPRRGEQYF

j_gene: TRBJ1-5
v_gene: TRBV2
abundance: many
d_gene: TRBD1
CDR3nt: TGTGCCAGCAACAGGGACAGGGGGCAGCCCCAGCATTTT
CDR3aa: CASNRDRGQPQHF

j_gene: TRBJ2-3
v_gene: TRBV3-1/TRBV3-2
abundance: NA
d_gene: TRBD2
CDR3nt: TGTGCCAGCAGGGTTAGCGGGGAAGGCGTTACGCAGTATTTT
CDR3aa: CASRVSGEGVTQYF

j_gene: TRBJ2-7
v_gene: TRBV5-6
abundance: NA
d_gene: NA
CDR3nt: TGTGCCAGCAGCTCCCCAGGGGTTATAAACGAGCAGTACTTC
CDR3aa: CASSSPGVINEQYF

j_gene: TRBJ2-7
v_gene: TRBV6-5
abundance: NA
d_gene: TRBD2
CDR3nt: TGTGCCAGCAGTACTACTAGCGGTTCCTCCTACGAGCAGTACTTC
CDR3aa: CASSTTSGSSYEQYF

j_gene: TRBJ1-1
v_gene: TRBV5-1
abundance: once
d_gene: NA
CDR3nt: TGCGCCAGCAGCCCGGCCGGGACGGGGGGTTTCTTT
CDR3aa: CASSPAGTGGFF

j_gene: TRBJ2-4
v_gene: TRBV10-3
abundance: NA
d_gene: TRBD1
CDR3nt: TGTGCCATCAGGTCCGGGACAGAAAAAAACATTCAGTACTTC
CDR3aa: CAIRSGTEKNIQYF

j_gene: TRBJ1-5
v_gene: TRBV27
abundance: NA
d_gene: NA
CDR3nt: TGTGCCAGCAGTTTCTCGGGGAATGGGGTCACCAATCAGCCCCAGCATTTT
CDR3aa: CASSFSGNGVTNQPQHF

j_gene: TRBJ1-5
v_gene: TRBV2
abundance: NA
d_gene: NA
CDR3nt: TGTGCCAGCAGTGTAACGGCAGGGCTTTATAGCAATCAGCCCCAGCATTTT
CDR3aa: CASSVTAGLYSNQPQHF

j_gene: TRBJ2-1
v_gene: TRBV5-8
abundance: few
d_gene: NA
CDR3nt: TGTGCCAGCAGCCAGCAGGATCCCCGGAATGAGCAGTTCTTC
CDR3aa: CASSQQDPRNEQFF

j_gene: TRBJ2-6
v_gene: TRBV18
abundance: NA
d_gene: TRBD1
CDR3nt: TGTGCCAGCTCACGGATGGGACAGAACTCTGGGGCCAACGTCCTGACTTTC
CDR3aa: CASSRMGQNSGANVLTF

j_gene: TRBJ2-7
v_gene: TRBV2
abundance: NA
d_gene: TRBD2
CDR3nt: TGTGCCAGCAGTAGGGGACTAGCGGGGTACGAGCAGTACTTC
CDR3aa: CASSRGLAGYEQYF

j_gene: TRBJ2-2
v_gene: TRBV7-8
abundance: NA
d_gene: TRBD2
CDR3nt: TGTGCCAGCAGCACGTCTAGCGGGGGGCTTACCGGGGAGCTGTTTTTT
CDR3aa: CASSTSSGGLTGELFF

j_gene: TRBJ2-7
v_gene: TRBV19
abundance: NA
d_gene: TRBD1
CDR3nt: TGTGCCAGTAGTATGGTGACAGGGTCCGAGCAGTACTTC
CDR3aa: CASSMVTGSEQYF

j_gene: TRBJ2-1
v_gene: TRBV6-5
abundance: NA
d_gene: TRBD2
CDR3nt: TGTGCCAGCAGTTTAAGCGGGATCCCCTTGTACGATGAGCAGTTCTTC
CDR3aa: CASSLSGIPLYDEQFF

j_gene: TRBJ1-3
v_gene: TRBV2
abundance: NA
d_gene: NA
CDR3nt: TGTGCCTCCTCCGCGGAGGCGCGCGCTGGAAACACCATATATTTT
CDR3aa: CASSAEARAGNTIYF

j_gene: TRBJ1-5
v_gene: TRBV2
abundance: NA
d_gene: TRBD1
CDR3nt: TGTGCCAGCAGTGAAAGGACAGGGGCCTTCCCGCCAAGCAATCAGCCCCAGCATTTT
CDR3aa: CASSERTGAFPPSNQPQHF

j_gene: TRBJ2-1
v_gene: TRBV10-3
abundance: NA
d_gene: NA
CDR3nt: TGTGCCATCAGTCCTGACTATTCCTCCTACAATGAGCAGTTCTTC
CDR3aa: CAISPDYSSYNEQFF

j_gene: TRBJ2-7
v_gene: TRBV19
abundance: NA
d_gene: NA
CDR3nt: TGTGCCAGTAGTATGGACATTCGATACGAGCAGTACTTC
CDR3aa: CASSMDIRYEQYF

j_gene: TRBJ2-3
v_gene: TRBV9
abundance: few
d_gene: NA
CDR3nt: TGTGCCAGCAGCGTAGCGGTGAGCCGAGATACGCAGTATTTT
CDR3aa: CASSVAVSRDTQYF

j_gene: TRBJ1-5
v_gene: TRBV19
abundance: NA
d_gene: TRBD1
CDR3nt: TGTGCCAGTAGTCCCAGTCGACAGGGAAATCAGCCCCAGCATTTT
CDR3aa: CASSPSRQGNQPQHF

j_gene: TRBJ2-1
v_gene: TRBV9
abundance: NA
d_gene: NA
CDR3nt: TGTGCCAGCAGCGTAGCTCTGGGCAGGGTGGATGAGCAGTTCTTC
CDR3aa: CASSVALGRVDEQFF

j_gene: TRBJ2-7
v_gene: TRBV10-2
abundance: NA
d_gene: TRBD1
CDR3nt: TGCGCCAGCAGCCGGACAGGGGCCTACGAGCAGTACTTC
CDR3aa: CASSRTGAYEQYF

j_gene: TRBJ1-3
v_gene: TRBV5-1
abundance: few
d_gene: NA
CDR3nt: TGCGCCAGCAGTTTGACAGGCCCGACGTTTGGAAACACCATATATTTT
CDR3aa: CASSLTGPTFGNTIYF

j_gene: TRBJ2-7
v_gene: TRBV28
abundance: NA
d_gene: TRBD1
CDR3nt: TGTGCCAGCAGTTTACAAGCAGGGGGCAGAGCCTACGAGCAGTACTTC
CDR3aa: CASSLQAGGRAYEQYF

j_gene: TRBJ1-6
v_gene: TRBV5-4
abundance: NA
d_gene: NA
CDR3nt: TGTGCCAGCAGCTTGGGGCAGGGTGGTGGCTCCTATAATTCACCCCTCCACTTT
CDR3aa: CASSLGQGGGSYNSPLHF

j_gene: TRBJ2-1
v_gene: TRBV5-1
abundance: NA
d_gene: TRBD1
CDR3nt: TGCGCCAGCAAGCATACAGGGGGAAGAGACAATGAGCAGTTCTTC
CDR3aa: CASKHTGGRDNEQFF

j_gene: TRBJ2-7
v_gene: TRBV29-1
abundance: once
d_gene: NA
CDR3nt: TGCAGCGTTGAAGAATTTGTACAGGGGACTGACTACGAGCAGTACTTC
CDR3aa: CSVEEFVQGTDYEQYF

j_gene: TRBJ2-2
v_gene: TRBV7-9
abundance: few
d_gene: NA
CDR3nt: TGTGCCAGCAGCTACCTGGGTGGGGCCAACACCGGGGAGCTGTTTTTT
CDR3aa: CASSYLGGANTGELFF

j_gene: TRBJ2-7
v_gene: TRBV5-1
abundance: NA
d_gene: TRBD2
CDR3nt: TGCGCCAGCAGCTTGGCCGGGACTAGCGGGGGGGCGGCCTACGAGCAGTACTTC
CDR3aa: CASSLAGTSGGAAYEQYF

j_gene: TRBJ2-3
v_gene: TRBV19
abundance: NA
d_gene: TRBD2
CDR3nt: TGTGCCAGTAGAAAAAGCGGGAGTACAGATACGCAGTATTTT
CDR3aa: CASRKSGSTDTQYF

j_gene: TRBJ1-4
v_gene: TRBV13
abundance: once
d_gene: NA
CDR3nt: TGTGCCAGCAGCCCCCCACGCGGTGAAAAACTGTTTTTT
CDR3aa: CASSPPRGEKLFF

j_gene: TRBJ1-2
v_gene: TRBV27
abundance: NA
d_gene: TRBD1
CDR3nt: TGTGCCAGCAGTTTGAAGGGACCACAGGGGGGCTGGGGCTATGGCTACACCTTC
CDR3aa: CASSLKGPQGGWGYGYTF

j_gene: TRBJ2-7
v_gene: TRBV4-2
abundance: NA
d_gene: TRBD2
CDR3nt: TGTGCCAGCAGCCAAGCTAGACTAGCGGGGGGCTACGAGCAGTACTTC
CDR3aa: CASSQARLAGGYEQYF

j_gene: TRBJ1-5
v_gene: TRBV24-1
abundance: NA
d_gene: NA
CDR3nt: TGTGCCACCAGTGACCCTCGGGAGGGCAATCAGCCCCAGCATTTT
CDR3aa: CATSDPREGNQPQHF

j_gene: TRBJ2-3
v_gene: TRBV10-3
abundance: few
d_gene: NA
CDR3nt: TGTGCCATCAGCCGCGGAGGGGGCGAGAATACGCAGTATTTT
CDR3aa: CAISRGGGENTQYF

j_gene: TRBJ2-7
v_gene: TRBV3-1/TRBV3-2
abundance: NA
d_gene: TRBD2
CDR3nt: TGTGCCAGCAGCCAAGGCGGGGGGGTACGCTACGAGCAGTACTTC
CDR3aa: CASSQGGGVRYEQYF